The 21 T cell receptor beta chains reported below all come from one sample, sequenced in a study of shared T cell receptors in the human thymus. Here immunoSEQ multiplex PCR was the method, and the copy in TCRdb shows in-frame clones only, minus some. The sample shows roughly 700,000 clones, 88% of them seen only once. The same specimen was also included in a second study, on human thymus T cells.

The sequencing input was thymocytes. Every receptor here comes from a boy under two years old with a congenital heart defect.

DNA of the CDR3: TGTGCCAGCAGTTTAAGGAAGGGGGGGGATGAAAAACTGTTTTTT. This gives the protein CASSLRKGGDEKLFF. The genes are TRBV27 and TRBJ1-4; possibly TRBD1 for D (6 bases). The CDR3 sequence is 15 residues long. Trimming removed 2 bases from V and 6 bases from J, with 13 bases in between. The germline gives CDR1 MNHEY, CDR2 SMNVEV (reference sequence).

The genes are TRBV30 and TRBJ1-3, with D possibly matching TRBD1 (5 bases). Trimming shortened V by 7 bases and J by 2 bases, and 12 bases separated the two germline ends. Germline CDR1 and CDR2: GTSNPN and SVGIG (reference sequence). The CDR3 is 13 residues long. The CDR3 region has the DNA TGTGCCTTAACCCCGGACACTGGAAACACCATATATTTT. This codes for CALTPDTGNTIYF. The full variable domain, rest sourced from reference TRBV30 and TRBJ1-3, is SQTIHQWPATLVQPVGSPLSLECTVEGTSNPNLYWYRQAAGRGLQLLFYSVGIGQISSEVPQNLSASRPQDRQFILSSKKLLLSDSGFYLCALTPDTGNTIYFGEGSWLTVV.

This clone was seen a few times. The chain recombines TRBV28 with TRBJ2-7; 10 nucleotides match TRBD2. Germline values: CDR1 MDHEN, CDR2 SYDVKM. The J segment lost 2 bases and the V segment lost 4 bases, leaving 17 bases of the junction unmatched. The CDR3 contains 19 residues. The CDR3 DNA is TGTGCCAGCAGTTGGGAATATCTCGGACTAGCGGCAAAGCCCTACGAGCAGTACTTC. This translates into CASSWEYLGLAAKPYEQYF.

This clone was found a few times. V is TRBV4-1 and J is TRBJ1-3; no reliable D call. Per the germline V gene, CDR1 is MGHRA and CDR2 is YSYEKL. CDR3 length: 15 residues. V gave up 2 bases and J gave up 2 bases, with 10 bases separating them. In DNA form, the CDR3 reads TGCGCCAGCAGCCAAAGAACCGGGGCTGGAAACACCATATATTTT. Amino acid sequence: CASSQRTGAGNTIYF.

The rearrangement links TRBV7-2 to TRBJ2-7; 10 bases match TRBD2. The J segment lost 5 bases and the V segment lost 6 bases, leaving 13 bases of the junction unmatched. This CDR3 has 16 amino acids. Germline V gene lookup returns CDR1 SGHTA and CDR2 FQGNSA. Here the CDR3 DNA reads TGTGCCAGCAGTTACGACACTAGCGGGATATGGAACGAGCAGTACTTC. This sequence encodes CASSYDTSGIWNEQYF.

This chain links TRBV4-3 with TRBJ2-3; D gene unclear. Germline V lookup: CDR1 LGHNA, CDR2 YSLEER. The ends were cut back, 0 bases at V and 5 bases at J, with 12 bases in the middle. This CDR3 spans 15 amino acids. The CDR3, as DNA: TGCGCCAGCAGCCAAGACCCGACTGCCCGAGATACGCAGTATTTT. Protein sequence: CASSQDPTARDTQYF.

The V call is TRBV5-1, the J call TRBJ2-7; 12 positions match TRBD2. Germline CDR1 is SGHRS and CDR2 is YFSETQ. The ends lost 0 bases at V and 4 bases at J; junction bases unmatched: 2. There are 15 residues in the CDR3. The CDR3 is CASSLGLAGDYEQYF. DNA of the CDR3: TGCGCCAGCAGCTTGGGACTAGCGGGAGATTACGAGCAGTACTTC.

In its sample, this clone was seen once. V is TRBV15 and J is TRBJ2-7; 9 bases align to TRBD2. V dropped 0 bases and J dropped 2; count of bases not matched to a gene: 26. The CDR3 is 23 amino acids. CDR1 is LNHNV, CDR2 YYDKDF, per germline (reference sequence). The CDR3 loop is CATSRDRVGLANLGAYGTYEQYF. The DNA of the CDR3 is TGTGCCACCAGCAGAGATAGGGTGGGACTAGCTAATCTCGGGGCCTACGGGACCTACGAGCAGTACTTC.

V is TRBV10-3 and J is TRBJ2-1; a weak D match, TRBD2 (5 bases). The V and J ends lost 3 bases and 2 bases respectively, with 11 bases between them. CDR1 and CDR2 from the germline V gene are ENHRY and SYGVKD. This CDR3 region has 15 residues. DNA of the CDR3: TGTGCCATCAGTGAACCTAGCCGGGCCTACAATGAGCAGTTCTTC. Translating it yields CAISEPSRAYNEQFF.

The J gene is TRBJ2-3, the V gene TRBV7-9; the D gene is possibly TRBD1 (5 bases). CDR1 SEHNR and CDR2 FQNEAQ come from the germline V gene (reference sequence). The CDR3 is 16 amino acids. V shed 0 bases and J shed 1 base, with 11 bases lying between them. For the CDR3, the DNA is TGTGCCAGCAGCTTAGCCGGCAGGGAAGGCACAGATACGCAGTATTTT. This codes for CASSLAGREGTDTQYF.

V is TRBV29-1 and J is TRBJ2-1; 9 bases are a match to TRBD2. The V and J ends lost 6 bases and 10 bases, in that order; junction bases with no gene match: 16. The germline gives CDR1 SQVTM, CDR2 ANQGSEA. The CDR3 runs to 15 residues. The CDR3 DNA reads TGCAGCGTCGGAACTTCGGTAGCGGGAGCTTGGGAGCAGTTCTTC. It yields the protein CSVGTSVAGAWEQFF.

This rearrangement joins TRBV19 to TRBJ2-7; the match to TRBD2 covers 8 bases. With V trimmed by 6 bases and J by 2 bases, 9 bases remained unmatched. Germline V gene lookup returns CDR1 LNHDA and CDR2 SQIVND (reference sequence). The CDR3 length is 15 residues. Here the CDR3 DNA reads TGTGCCAGTAGCCCAGGTAGCGGGGAACCCTACGAGCAGTACTTC. This gives the protein CASSPGSGEPYEQYF. Based on the CDR3 plus reference TRBV19 and TRBJ2-7, the full variable domain is DGGITQSPKYLFRKEGQNVTLSCEQNLNHDAMYWYRQDPGQGLRLIYYSQIVNDFQKGDIAEGYSVSREKKESFPLTVTSAQKNPTAFYLCASSPGSGEPYEQYFGPGTRLTVT.

J is TRBJ1-4 and V is TRBV28; D is undetermined. Per germline, CDR1 MDHEN and CDR2 SYDVKM. Trimming left V 1 base short and J 11 bases short, with 8 bases between. This CDR3 spans 12 amino acids. The CDR3 DNA reads TGTGCCAGCAGTTTATCGGAGCATAAACTGTTTTTT. Translated: CASSLSEHKLFF.

This chain uses TRBV4-2 with TRBJ2-7, with TRBD1 matching over 8 bases. V was pared by 1 base and J by 4 bases, with 6 bases of the junction left unmatched. This CDR3 region has 15 residues. Per the germline V gene, CDR1 is LGHNA and CDR2 is YNFKEQ. The CDR3: CASSQAGQGRYEQYF. The CDR3 nucleotides read TGTGCCAGCAGCCAAGCAGGACAGGGAAGATACGAGCAGTACTTC.

The chain combines TRBV5-1 with TRBJ2-1; the match to TRBD2 covers 15 bases. V lost 4 bases and J lost 4; bases outside the gene matches: 12. Germline V gene lookup returns CDR1 SGHRS and CDR2 YFSETQ. This CDR3 has 19 amino acids. The CDR3 nucleotides read TGCGCCAGCAGCGCGGGGGGGACTAGCGGGAGGAGGGCTTACAATGAGCAGTTCTTC. The encoded protein is CASSAGGTSGRRAYNEQFF.

V and J are TRBV27 and TRBJ1-5; 7 bases agree with TRBD1. V gave up 6 bases and J gave up 1 base; unmatched junction bases: 15. Germline CDR1 is MNHEY and CDR2 is SMNVEV (reference sequence). The CDR3 contains 18 residues. The CDR3 sequence is CASSPTGVGWESNQPQHF. CDR3 in DNA: TGTGCCAGCAGCCCTACAGGGGTTGGGTGGGAGAGCAATCAGCCCCAGCATTTT.

This chain uses TRBV27 with TRBJ2-5; TRBD2 is a possible D gene (6 bases). The CDR3 extends over 13 amino acids. Per germline, CDR1 MNHEY and CDR2 SMNVEV (reference sequence). Trimming left V 6 bases short and J 3 bases short, with 11 bases between. The CDR3 protein is CASRAGSEETQYF. In nucleotides, the CDR3 is TGTGCCAGCAGGGCCGGGAGTGAAGAGACCCAGTACTTC.

The rearrangement uses TRBV7-2 and TRBJ2-1; maybe TRBD1 (5 bases). Germline V CDR1 and CDR2: SGHTA, FQGNSA. V was clipped by 5 bases and J by 5 bases, with 16 bases between them. This CDR3 has 15 residues. The DNA of the CDR3 is TGTGCCAGCAGCCCAAGCAGGGTAGGGGACAATGAGCAGTTCTTC. It encodes CASSPSRVGDNEQFF.

The rearrangement links TRBV13 to TRBJ2-7; D remains unclear. Germline V CDR1 and CDR2: PRHDT, FYEKMQ (reference sequence). CDR3 length: 14 residues. V dropped 5 bases and J dropped 0 bases, with 11 bases sitting between them. The CDR3 region has the DNA TGTGCCAGCAGCCCACGGGTTCCCTCCTACGAGCAGTACTTC. It yields the protein CASSPRVPSYEQYF.

This clone was seen a few times. The CDR3 bases are TGTGCCAGCAGCTTGAGCGGGAGCTCCTACGAGCAGTACTTC. Its translation: CASSLSGSSYEQYF. The chain couples TRBV11-3 to TRBJ2-7; 8 positions match TRBD2. Germline loops: CDR1 SGHNT, CDR2 YENEEA. This CDR3 has 14 residues. J lost 0 bases, V lost 3 bases, and 1 base had no gene match.

The chain joins TRBV19 to TRBJ2-7; TRBD1 aligns across 8 bases. The CDR3 extends over 16 amino acids. The V segment lost 7 bases and the J segment 6 bases; nucleotides outside the gene matches: 17. The V gene's germline CDR1 is LNHDA and CDR2 SQIVND (reference sequence). For the CDR3, the DNA is TGTGCCAGTAACGAGCGGACAGGGAGGAACACTAGCGAGCAGTACTTC. Its protein is CASNERTGRNTSEQYF.